At least ten counts were recorded for the clone carrying this T cell receptor beta chain. The antigen is undetermined. These data are taken from a study of T-cell reconstitution after alpha-beta-depleted transplantation in children. V lost 5 bases and J lost 4, with 18 bases in between. The CDR3 runs to 15 residues. Unique molecular identifiers tagged the TCRbeta library. Each CDR3 protein is one row after TCRdb ran MiXCR on the PCR reads. The sample lists about 200,000 distinct CDR3 sequences, about 7% occurring once. Study-wide results and limits: Where alpha-beta T cells came from about two months after transplant was reportedly several hundred expanded graft clones.

The receptor was isolated from a boy between 2 and 10 years old with acute lymphoblastic leukemia, due to receive a stem cell transplant. Source: PBMCs, taken before TCRalphabeta/CD19-depleted stem cell transplant. The chain combines TRBV12-3 or TRBV12-4 with TRBJ2-7; D might be TRBD2 (5 bases). CDR3 protein: CASSPLRAAAYEQYF. The CDR3 DNA follows: TGTGCCAGCAGTCCCCTCCGAGCGGCGGCTTACGAGCAGTACTTC.